The 3 T cell receptor beta chains below were found in one sample sequenced in a study of CXCR3-negative and CXCR3-positive naive CD8 T cells. Study conclusions and caveats: Compared with CXCR3-negative naive cells, CXCR3-positive naive cells showed more hydrophobic TRB CDR3s.

Researchers prepared the TRB cDNA libraries using 5' RACE with UMI labels. TCRdb re-called the 5' RACE reads and catalogs CDR3 proteins one per entry, DNA excluded. This sample lists about 98,000 distinct CDR3 sequences; its ten largest clones have approximately 0.99%. These receptors' antigens are unknown. The specimen sequenced was naive CXCR3+ CD8+ T cells from blood. Subset reported: CD45RO-CCR7+CD27+CD95- naive CD8+ T cells expressing CXCR3 (TNR3+). Receptors originate from a human donor in good health. Some clones in this sample may be carry-over from other donors' samples.

The chain has TRBV5-1 and TRBJ2-5; TCRdb's D call, TRBD2, is unchecked because there is no DNA. Per the germline V gene, CDR1 is SGHRS and CDR2 is YFSETQ. This CDR3 spans 14 amino acids. CDR3: CASSFSLAIETQYF.

The CDR3: CASSSAGPGGYTF. The chain employs TRBV7-6 and TRBJ1-2; TCRdb picks TRBD1, but there is no DNA to check that call. The CDR3 is 13 amino acids. Germline lookup yields CDR1 SGHVS and CDR2 FNYEAQ. Complete variable domain (other parts from reference TRBV7-6 and TRBJ1-2): GAGVSQSPRYKVTKRGQDVALRCDPISGHVSLYWYRQALGQGPEFLTYFNYEAQQDKSGLPNDRFSAERPEGSISTLTIQRTEQRDSAMYRCASSSAGPGGYTFGSGTRLTVV.

V usage is TRBV29-1 and J usage is TRBJ1-1; with no DNA, the TCRdb D assignment of TRBD1 cannot be verified. This CDR3 is built from 12 residues. Looked up from germline, CDR1 is SQVTM and CDR2 is ANQGSEA. CDR3 amino acids: CSVPLGGTEAFF.